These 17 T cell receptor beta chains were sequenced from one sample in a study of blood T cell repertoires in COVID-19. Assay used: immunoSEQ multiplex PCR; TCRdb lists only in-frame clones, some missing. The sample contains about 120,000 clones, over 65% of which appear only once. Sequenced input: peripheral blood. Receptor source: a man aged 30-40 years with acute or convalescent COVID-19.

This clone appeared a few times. Here the CDR3 reads CASSMSRGGPYNEQFF. DNA for the CDR3: TGTGCCAGTAGTATGTCTAGGGGGGGTCCTTACAATGAGCAGTTCTTC. J is TRBJ2-1 and V is TRBV19, with a weak D call TRBD2 (7 bases). This CDR3 spans 16 amino acids. The germline V gene encodes CDR1 LNHDA and CDR2 SQIVND (reference sequence). V was pared by 3 bases and J by 4 bases, with 16 bases between.

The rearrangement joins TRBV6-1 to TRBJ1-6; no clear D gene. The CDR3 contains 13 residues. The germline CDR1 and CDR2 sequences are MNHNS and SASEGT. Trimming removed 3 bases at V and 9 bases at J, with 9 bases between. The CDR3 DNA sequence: TGTGCCAGCAGTGACCTAAGACTTTCACCCCTCCACTTT. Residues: CASSDLRLSPLHF.

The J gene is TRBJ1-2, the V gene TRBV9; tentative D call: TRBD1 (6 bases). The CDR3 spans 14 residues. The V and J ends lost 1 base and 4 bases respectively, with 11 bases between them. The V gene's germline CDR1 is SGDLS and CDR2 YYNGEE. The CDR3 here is CASSVRQGSYGYTF. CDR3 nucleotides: TGTGCCAGCAGCGTACGGCAGGGGTCCTATGGCTACACCTTC.

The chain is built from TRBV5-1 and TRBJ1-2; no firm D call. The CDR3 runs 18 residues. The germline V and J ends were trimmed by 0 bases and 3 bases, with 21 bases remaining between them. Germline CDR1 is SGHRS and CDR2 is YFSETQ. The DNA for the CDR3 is TGCGCCAGCAGCTTGGCCCACTCGATTCGGGGAAGGGACTATGGCTACACCTTC. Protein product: CASSLAHSIRGRDYGYTF. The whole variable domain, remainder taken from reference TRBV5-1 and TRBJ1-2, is KAGVTQTPRYLIKTRGQQVTLSCSPISGHRSVSWYQQTPGQGLQFLFEYFSETQRNKGNFPGRFSGRQFSNSRSEMNVSTLELGDSALYLCASSLAHSIRGRDYGYTFGSGTRLTVV.

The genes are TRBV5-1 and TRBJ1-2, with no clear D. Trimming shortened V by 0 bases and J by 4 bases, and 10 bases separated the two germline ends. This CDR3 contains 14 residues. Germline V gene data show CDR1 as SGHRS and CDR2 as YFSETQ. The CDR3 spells CASSLATHTYGYTF. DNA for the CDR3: TGCGCCAGCAGCTTGGCAACGCACACCTATGGCTACACCTTC.

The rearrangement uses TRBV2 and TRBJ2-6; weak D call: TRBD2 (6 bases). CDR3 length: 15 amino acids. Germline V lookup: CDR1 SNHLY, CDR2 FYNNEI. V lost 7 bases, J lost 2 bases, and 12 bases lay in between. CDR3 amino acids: CASKASGAGANVLTF. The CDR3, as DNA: TGTGCCAGCAAGGCCTCGGGGGCTGGGGCCAACGTCCTGACTTTC.

The DNA for the CDR3 is TGTGCCACCAGCAGAGCCGGGACAGGCTCTAGGAGGGAGCTGTTTTTT. Translation gives CATSRAGTGSRRELFF. The chain carries TRBV15 and TRBJ2-2; the match to TRBD1 covers 8 bases. Germline trimming cut 1 base from V and 9 bases from J; bases unmatched to any gene: 10. The CDR3 is made up of 16 amino acids. The V gene's germline CDR1 is LNHNV and CDR2 YYDKDF (reference sequence).

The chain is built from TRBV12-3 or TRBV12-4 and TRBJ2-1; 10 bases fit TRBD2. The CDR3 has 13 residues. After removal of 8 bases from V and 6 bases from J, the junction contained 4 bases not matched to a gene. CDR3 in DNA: TGTGCCAGCCTAGCGGGAGATGCCAATGAGCAGTTCTTC. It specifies CASLAGDANEQFF.

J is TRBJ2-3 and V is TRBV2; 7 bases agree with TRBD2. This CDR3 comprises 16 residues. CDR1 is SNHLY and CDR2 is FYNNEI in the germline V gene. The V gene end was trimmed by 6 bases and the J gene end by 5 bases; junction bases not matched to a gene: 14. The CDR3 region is CASSATLSGVRDTQYF. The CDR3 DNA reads TGTGCCAGCAGCGCCACCCTGAGCGGGGTTAGAGATACGCAGTATTTT.

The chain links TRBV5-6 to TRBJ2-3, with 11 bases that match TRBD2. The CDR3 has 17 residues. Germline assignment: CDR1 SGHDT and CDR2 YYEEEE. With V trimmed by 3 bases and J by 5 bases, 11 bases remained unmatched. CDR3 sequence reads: CASSWGVAGGLGDTQYF. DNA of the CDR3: TGTGCCAGCAGCTGGGGGGTAGCGGGAGGGCTTGGAGATACGCAGTATTTT.

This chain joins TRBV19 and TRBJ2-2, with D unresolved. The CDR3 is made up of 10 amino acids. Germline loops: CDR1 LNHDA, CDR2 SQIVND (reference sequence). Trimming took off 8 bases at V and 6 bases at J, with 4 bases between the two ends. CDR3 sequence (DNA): TGTGCCAGTGGCTCCGGGGAGCTGTTTTTT. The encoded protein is CASGSGELFF.

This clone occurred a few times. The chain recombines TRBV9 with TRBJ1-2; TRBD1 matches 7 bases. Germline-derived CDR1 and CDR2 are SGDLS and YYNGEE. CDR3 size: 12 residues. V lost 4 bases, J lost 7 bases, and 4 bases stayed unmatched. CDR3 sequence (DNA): TGTGCCAGCAGCACGACAGGGACTGGCTACACCTTC. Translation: CASSTTGTGYTF.

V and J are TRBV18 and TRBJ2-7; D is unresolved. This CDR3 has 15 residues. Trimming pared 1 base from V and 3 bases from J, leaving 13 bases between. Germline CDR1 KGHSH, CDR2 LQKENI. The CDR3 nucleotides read TGTGCCAGCTCACCACGGGTCCGAGGCGGCTACGAGCAGTACTTC. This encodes CASSPRVRGGYEQYF.

The CDR3 DNA reads as TGTGCCAGCAGCCCATTTGCGGGTATCAACAATGAGCAGTTCTTC. Protein product: CASSPFAGINNEQFF. This rearrangement joins TRBV7-2 to TRBJ2-1; D perhaps matches TRBD2 (5 bases). The CDR3 is 15 amino acids. Germline V gives CDR1 SGHTA, CDR2 FQGNSA. V was shortened by 5 bases and J by 5 bases, with 16 bases between the two germline ends.

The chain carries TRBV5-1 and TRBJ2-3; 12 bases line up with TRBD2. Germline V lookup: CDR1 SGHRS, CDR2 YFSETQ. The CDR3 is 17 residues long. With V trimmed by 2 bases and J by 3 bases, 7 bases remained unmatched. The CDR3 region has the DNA TGCGCCAGCAGCTTACCCCCGGGGACTAGCGGGACAGATACGCAGTATTTT. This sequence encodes CASSLPPGTSGTDTQYF.

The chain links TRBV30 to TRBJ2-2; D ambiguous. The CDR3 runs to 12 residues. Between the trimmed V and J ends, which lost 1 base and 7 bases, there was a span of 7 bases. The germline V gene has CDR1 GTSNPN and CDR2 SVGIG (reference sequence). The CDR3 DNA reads TGTGCCTGGAGTGCGGTGGTCGGGGAGCTGTTTTTT. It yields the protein CAWSAVVGELFF. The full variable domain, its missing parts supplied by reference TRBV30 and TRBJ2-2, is SQTIHQWPATLVQPVGSPLSLECTVEGTSNPNLYWYRQAAGRGLQLLFYSVGIGQISSEVPQNLSASRPQDRQFILSSKKLLLSDSGFYLCAWSAVVGELFFGEGSRLTVL.

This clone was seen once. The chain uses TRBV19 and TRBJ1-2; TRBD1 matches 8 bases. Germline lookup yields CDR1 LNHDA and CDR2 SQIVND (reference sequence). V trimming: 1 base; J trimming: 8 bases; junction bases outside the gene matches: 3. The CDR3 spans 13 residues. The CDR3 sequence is CASSIGTGPGYTF. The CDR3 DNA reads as TGTGCCAGTAGTATAGGGACAGGGCCGGGCTACACCTTC.